Shown below are 27 T cell receptor beta chains from a single sample sequenced in a study of T cell responses to AZD1222 COVID-19 vaccine. The method was immunoSEQ multiplex PCR; TCRdb's version includes in-frame clones alone and lacks a portion of them. The data contain more than 100,000 clones, about 90% of them seen just once; the ten biggest clones take up approximately 9.3%. Specimen: peripheral blood, collected on day 0 of AZD1222 vaccination. These receptor sequences come from an adult in good health.

This rearrangement joins TRBV10-1 to TRBJ2-1, with 13 bases aligning to TRBD2. The CDR3 runs to 17 residues. The V gene end was trimmed by 5 bases and the J gene end by 6 bases; junction bases not matched to a gene: 10. Germline CDR1 and CDR2: WNHNN and SYGVQD (reference sequence). The CDR3 bases are TGCGCCAGCAGTCGTGGGACTAGCGGGAAGCGGGGCAATGAGCAGTTCTTC. Protein: CASSRGTSGKRGNEQFF.

The CDR3 is CASSSTGEQYF. CDR3 DNA: TGTGCCAGCAGCTCAACTGGAGAGCAGTACTTC. V is TRBV7-9 and J is TRBJ2-7; D ambiguous. The CDR3 is made up of 11 amino acids. The germline gives CDR1 SEHNR, CDR2 FQNEAQ (reference sequence). With 4 bases removed from V and 7 bases from J, the gap between germline ends came to 8 bases.

The gene calls are TRBV2 and TRBJ2-7; 14 positions agree with TRBD2. V dropped 7 bases and J dropped 2; count of bases not matched to a gene: 4. CDR3 length equals 15 residues. The germline gives CDR1 SNHLY, CDR2 FYNNEI. The CDR3 reads CASILGLAGAYEQYF. In nucleotides, the CDR3 is TGTGCCAGCATCCTGGGACTAGCGGGAGCCTACGAGCAGTACTTC.

The chain employs TRBV10-1 and TRBJ2-3, with 7 bases that match TRBD2. CDR1 and CDR2 from the germline V gene are WNHNN and SYGVQD (reference sequence). Trimming cost V 0 bases and J 5 bases; bases outside gene matches: 5. The CDR3 totals 15 residues. This CDR3 is CASSESGGIKDTQYF. Here the CDR3 DNA reads TGCGCCAGCAGTGAGTCGGGGGGGATCAAAGATACGCAGTATTTT.

The rearrangement joins TRBV27 to TRBJ2-2, with a tentative D call TRBD1 (5 bases). CDR3 length equals 17 residues. Germline CDR1 reads MNHEY; CDR2 reads SMNVEV (reference sequence). Trimming took 2 bases from V and 5 from J, leaving 18 bases between them. CDR3 nucleotide sequence: TGTGCCAGCAGTTTAACTGTGCTAGGGGCTCAAACCGGGGAGCTGTTTTTT. Its protein is CASSLTVLGAQTGELFF.

CDR3 in amino acids: CASSELDRKSTEAFF. The CDR3 DNA reads TGTGCCAGCAGTGAATTGGACAGGAAAAGTACTGAAGCTTTCTTT. The gene calls are TRBV2 and TRBJ1-1; 7 bases are a match to TRBD1. The CDR3 contains 15 residues. Trimming cost V 2 bases and J 5 bases; bases outside gene matches: 8. Looked up from germline, CDR1 is SNHLY and CDR2 is FYNNEI.

The J gene is TRBJ2-7, the V gene TRBV5-1; no clear D gene. Germline CDR1 is SGHRS and CDR2 is YFSETQ. V lost 7 bases to trimming and J lost 4 bases, with 12 bases between them. The CDR3 is 12 amino acids. CDR3 nucleotide sequence: TGCGCCAGCGATGCGGTAATTTACGAGCAGTACTTC. Translation: CASDAVIYEQYF.

Only a few counts were recorded for this clone. The chain carries TRBV6-5 and TRBJ1-2; D is perhaps TRBD1 (6 bases). Germline values: CDR1 MNHEY, CDR2 SVGAGI. The V end was cut by 2 bases, the J end by 10 bases, with 17 bases between. CDR3 length: 14 amino acids. CDR3 nucleotides: TGTGCCAGCAGTTACGACCCCGATGCAGGGGACTACACCTTC. It is translated as CASSYDPDAGDYTF.

This clone is a singleton in its sample. The chain is built from TRBV6-2 or TRBV6-3 and TRBJ1-1; 8 positions match TRBD1. Trimming cost V 5 bases and J 1 base; bases outside gene matches: 6. The CDR3 covers 15 residues. CDR1 and CDR2 from the germline V gene are MNHEY and SVGEGT. The DNA for the CDR3 is TGTGCCAGCAGTATTAGACAGGGGAGGAACACTGAAGCTTTCTTT. Residues: CASSIRQGRNTEAFF.

The V call is TRBV4-2, the J call TRBJ2-1; D might be TRBD2 (6 bases). The CDR3 runs 17 residues. Germline CDR1 reads LGHNA; CDR2 reads YNFKEQ. V was shortened by 0 bases and J by 2 bases, with 14 bases between the two germline ends. The CDR3 loop reads CASSQDGGSGPYNEQFF. The CDR3 DNA sequence: TGTGCCAGCAGCCAAGATGGGGGAAGCGGGCCCTACAATGAGCAGTTCTTC.

The gene calls are TRBV18 and TRBJ2-1; TRBD1 might be the D (6 bases). V was cut by 3 bases and J by 3 bases, with 6 bases left in between. CDR3 length: 13 amino acids. Germline V gene sequence: CDR1 KGHSH, CDR2 LQKENI. CDR3 loop: CASSPDSYNEQFF. CDR3 in DNA: TGTGCCAGCTCACCGGACAGCTACAATGAGCAGTTCTTC.

The CDR3 is CASSKQRLSGNTIYF. The CDR3 nucleotides are TGTGCCAGTAGCAAACAGAGACTCTCTGGAAACACCATATATTTT. This rearrangement joins TRBV19 to TRBJ1-3; no clear D. The germline V gene has CDR1 LNHDA and CDR2 SQIVND (reference sequence). Between the trimmed V and J ends, which lost 6 bases and 0 bases, there was a span of 12 bases. The CDR3 has 15 residues.

V is TRBV28 and J is TRBJ1-1; weak D call: TRBD1 (5 bases). Germline V CDR1 and CDR2: MDHEN, SYDVKM. This CDR3 comprises 14 residues. The V end was cut by 2 bases, the J end by 7 bases, with 14 bases between. The CDR3 region has the DNA TGTGCCAGCAGTTTAACCGGGGGGAATCTTGAAGCTTTCTTT. It is translated as CASSLTGGNLEAFF. Looking up the rest from reference TRBV28 and TRBJ1-1 gives the full variable domain: DVKVTQSSRYLVKRTGEKVFLECVQDMDHENMFWYRQDPGLGLRLIYFSYDVKMKEKGDIPEGYSVSREKKERFSLILESASTNQTSMYLCASSLTGGNLEAFFGQGTRLTVV.

The rearrangement links TRBV7-6 to TRBJ1-4; no definite D call. Germline-derived CDR1 and CDR2 are SGHVS and FNYEAQ. CDR3 length: 13 residues. V lost 2 bases and J lost 4, with 5 bases in between. The chain's CDR3 is CASSLRLNEKLFF. For the CDR3, the DNA is TGTGCCAGCAGCTTACGGCTTAATGAAAAACTGTTTTTT.

The chain links TRBV4-3 to TRBJ2-7; unclear D gene. The CDR3 is made up of 14 amino acids. Trimming took 0 bases from V and 4 from J, leaving 10 bases between them. CDR1 is LGHNA and CDR2 is YSLEER in the germline V gene. In DNA form, the CDR3 reads TGCGCCAGCAGCCAAGATCGTTTAAAGTACGAGCAGTACTTC. The encoded protein is CASSQDRLKYEQYF.

This clone showed up just a few times. The chain couples TRBV4-3 to TRBJ2-2, with D possibly matching TRBD2 (6 bases). CDR3 length equals 15 residues. Germline CDR1 LGHNA, CDR2 YSLEER. The V and J ends lost 4 bases and 1 base respectively, with 10 bases between them. CDR3 bases: TGCGCCAGCAGCCCTGGACTATTGAACACCGGGGAGCTGTTTTTT. This sequence encodes CASSPGLLNTGELFF.

The V gene is TRBV4-1, the J gene TRBJ2-1; TRBD1 might be the D (6 bases). Trimming removed 3 bases from V and 2 bases from J, with 14 bases in between. Germline CDR1 reads MGHRA; CDR2 reads YSYEKL. The CDR3 covers 16 residues. The chain's CDR3 is CASSQPGQRTYNEQFF. The CDR3 DNA reads as TGCGCCAGCAGCCAGCCAGGACAGAGAACCTACAATGAGCAGTTCTTC.

Only a few counts were recorded for this clone. The chain couples TRBV4-1 to TRBJ2-1; 9 positions match TRBD2. In germline, CDR1 is MGHRA, CDR2 YSYEKL. CDR3 length equals 16 residues. J lost 5 bases, V lost 2 bases, and 7 bases had no gene match. The CDR3 protein is CASSQLTSGGHNEQFF. CDR3 DNA: TGCGCCAGCAGCCAATTGACTAGCGGAGGCCACAATGAGCAGTTCTTC.

This clone was picked up a small number of times. J is TRBJ1-5 and V is TRBV7-9; tentative D call: TRBD1 (5 bases). This CDR3 is built from 15 residues. V was trimmed by 5 bases and J by 5 bases, leaving 16 bases between them. The germline gives CDR1 SEHNR, CDR2 FQNEAQ (reference sequence). As DNA, the CDR3 is TGTGCCAGCAGCAGTACAGGACCCGGAGATCAGCCCCAGCATTTT. Translating it yields CASSSTGPGDQPQHF.

The rearrangement joins TRBV6-5 to TRBJ2-7; 7 bases line up with TRBD1. The CDR3 loop spans 11 amino acids. The V gene's germline CDR1 is MNHEY and CDR2 SVGAGI. Unmatched junction bases numbered 2, after V lost 8 bases and J lost 4 bases. CDR3 loop: CASEGAYEQYF. For the CDR3, the DNA is TGTGCCAGCGAGGGGGCGTACGAGCAGTACTTC.

V is TRBV7-3 and J is TRBJ1-2, with 11 bases fitting TRBD1. J lost 7 bases, V lost 5 bases, and 6 bases had no gene match. Germline CDR1 SGHTA, CDR2 FQGTGA. The CDR3 is made up of 14 amino acids. DNA for the CDR3: TGTGCCAGCAGCGCCGGACAGGGGGCAGGTGGCTACACCTTC. Residues: CASSAGQGAGGYTF.

This chain uses TRBV6-5 with TRBJ1-3, with 7 bases matching TRBD1. Germline V gene lookup returns CDR1 MNHEY and CDR2 SVGAGI. V was pared by 6 bases and J by 4 bases, with 6 bases of the junction left unmatched. This CDR3 contains 14 residues. This CDR3 reads CASSTGDRGNTIYF. In DNA form, the CDR3 reads TGTGCCAGCAGCACAGGGGATCGGGGAAACACCATATATTTT.

J is TRBJ2-7 and V is TRBV9, with 10 positions matching TRBD1. With 0 bases clipped from V and 1 base from J, the junction kept 1 base outside the gene matches. Germline loops: CDR1 SGDLS, CDR2 YYNGEE. The CDR3 runs to 15 residues. The CDR3 region is CASSVEGQGSYEQYF. As DNA, the CDR3 is TGTGCCAGCAGCGTAGAGGGACAGGGGTCCTACGAGCAGTACTTC. Using reference TRBV9 and TRBJ2-7 for the parts outside the CDR3, the full variable domain is DSGVTQTPKHLITATGQRVTLRCSPRSGDLSVYWYQQSLDQGLQFLIQYYNGEERAKGNILERFSAQQFPDLHSELNLSSLELGDSALYFCASSVEGQGSYEQYFGPGTRLTVT.

The CDR3 DNA follows: TGCGCCAGCAGGCTTTTTTACGAGCAGTACTTC. Translating it yields CASRLFYEQYF. This rearrangement joins TRBV5-1 to TRBJ2-7, with D unresolved. CDR3 length: 11 residues. CDR1 is SGHRS, CDR2 YFSETQ, per germline. Trimming took off 5 bases at V and 4 bases at J, with 7 bases between the two ends.

V and J are TRBV11-3 and TRBJ1-1; 7 nucleotides match TRBD1. CDR1 SGHNT and CDR2 YENEEA come from the germline V gene. V shed 2 bases, J shed 1 base, and the junction held 7 bases outside the gene matches. CDR3 length: 16 amino acids. The CDR3 bases are TGTGCCAGCAGCTTAAAGGGGGCCGGGACGAACACTGAAGCTTTCTTT. This encodes CASSLKGAGTNTEAFF.

A single count supports this clone. The chain has TRBV7-8 and TRBJ2-7; 7 nucleotides agree with TRBD1. This CDR3 is built from 14 residues. Germline-derived CDR1 and CDR2 are SGHVS and FQNEAQ. With 3 bases clipped from V and 1 base from J, the junction kept 3 bases outside the gene matches. CDR3: CASSFTGQSYEQYF. The CDR3 region has the DNA TGTGCCAGCAGCTTTACGGGACAGTCCTACGAGCAGTACTTC. Together with reference TRBV7-8 and TRBJ2-7, the CDR3 gives the full variable domain: GAGVSQSPRYKVAKRGQDVALRCDPISGHVSLFWYQQALGQGPEFLTYFQNEAQLDKSGLPSDRFFAERPEGSVSTLKIQRTQQEDSAVYLCASSFTGQSYEQYFGPGTRLTVT.

The chain recombines TRBV7-6 with TRBJ2-2, with D hard to call. The CDR3 is 14 amino acids. V was cut by 6 bases and J by 0 bases, with 8 bases left in between. Germline lookup yields CDR1 SGHVS and CDR2 FNYEAQ. CDR3 sequence reads: CASRWEANTGELFF. The CDR3, as DNA: TGTGCCAGCAGATGGGAAGCGAACACCGGGGAGCTGTTTTTT.